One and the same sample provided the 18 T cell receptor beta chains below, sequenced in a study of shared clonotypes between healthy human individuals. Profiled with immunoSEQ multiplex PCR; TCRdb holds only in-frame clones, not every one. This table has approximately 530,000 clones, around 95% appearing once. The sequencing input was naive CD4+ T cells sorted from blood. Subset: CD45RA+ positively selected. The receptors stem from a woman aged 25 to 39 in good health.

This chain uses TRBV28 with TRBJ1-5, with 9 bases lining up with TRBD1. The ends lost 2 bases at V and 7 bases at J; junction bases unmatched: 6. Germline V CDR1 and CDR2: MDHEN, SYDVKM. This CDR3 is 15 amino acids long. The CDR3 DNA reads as TGTGCCAGCAGTTTAGGGGACAGGGACTTACAGCCCCAGCATTTT. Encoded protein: CASSLGDRDLQPQHF.

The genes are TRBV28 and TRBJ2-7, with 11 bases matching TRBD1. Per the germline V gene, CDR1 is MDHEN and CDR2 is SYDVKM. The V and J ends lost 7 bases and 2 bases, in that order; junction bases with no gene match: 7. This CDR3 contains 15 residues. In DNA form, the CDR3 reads TGTGCCAGCACTCAGAGGGACAGGGGGACCTACGAGCAGTACTTC. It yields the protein CASTQRDRGTYEQYF.

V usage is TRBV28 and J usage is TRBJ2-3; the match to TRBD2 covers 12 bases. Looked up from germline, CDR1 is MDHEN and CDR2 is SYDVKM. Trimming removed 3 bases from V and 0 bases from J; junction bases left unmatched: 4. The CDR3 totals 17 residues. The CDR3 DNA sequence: TGTGCCAGCAGTTTTCCTAGCGGGAGGGCTAGCACAGATACGCAGTATTTT. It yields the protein CASSFPSGRASTDTQYF. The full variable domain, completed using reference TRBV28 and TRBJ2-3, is DVKVTQSSRYLVKRTGEKVFLECVQDMDHENMFWYRQDPGLGLRLIYFSYDVKMKEKGDIPEGYSVSREKKERFSLILESASTNQTSMYLCASSFPSGRASTDTQYFGPGTRLTVL.

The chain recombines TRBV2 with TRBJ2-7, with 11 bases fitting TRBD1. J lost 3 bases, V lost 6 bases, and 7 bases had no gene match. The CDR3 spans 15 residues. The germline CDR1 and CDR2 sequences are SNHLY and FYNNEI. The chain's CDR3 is CASRHGQGAIYEQYF. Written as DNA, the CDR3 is TGTGCCAGCAGACACGGACAGGGGGCGATCTACGAGCAGTACTTC. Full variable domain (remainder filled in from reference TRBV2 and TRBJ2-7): EPEVTQTPSHQVTQMGQEVILRCVPISNHLYFYWYRQILGQKVEFLVSFYNNEISEKSEIFDDQFSVERPDGSNFTLKIRSTKLEDSAMYFCASRHGQGAIYEQYFGPGTRLTVT.

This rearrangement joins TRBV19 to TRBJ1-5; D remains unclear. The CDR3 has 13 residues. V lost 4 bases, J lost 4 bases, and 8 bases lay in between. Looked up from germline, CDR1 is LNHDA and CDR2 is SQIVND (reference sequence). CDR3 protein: CASSTQINQPQHF. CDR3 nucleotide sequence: TGTGCCAGTAGTACACAGATTAATCAGCCCCAGCATTTT.

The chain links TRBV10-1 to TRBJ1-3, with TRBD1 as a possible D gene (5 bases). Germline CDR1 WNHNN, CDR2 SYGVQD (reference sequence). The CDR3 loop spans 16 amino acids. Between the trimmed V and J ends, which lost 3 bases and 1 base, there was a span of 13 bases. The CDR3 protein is CASSDPAGPSGNTIYF. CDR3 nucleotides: TGCGCCAGCAGTGACCCCGCAGGGCCTTCTGGAAACACCATATATTTT.

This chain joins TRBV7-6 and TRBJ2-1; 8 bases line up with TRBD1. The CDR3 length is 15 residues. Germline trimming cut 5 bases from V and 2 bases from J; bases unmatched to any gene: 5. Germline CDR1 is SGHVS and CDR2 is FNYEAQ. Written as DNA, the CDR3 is TGTGCCAGCAGCCATGGACAGGGAGCCTACAATGAGCAGTTCTTC. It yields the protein CASSHGQGAYNEQFF.

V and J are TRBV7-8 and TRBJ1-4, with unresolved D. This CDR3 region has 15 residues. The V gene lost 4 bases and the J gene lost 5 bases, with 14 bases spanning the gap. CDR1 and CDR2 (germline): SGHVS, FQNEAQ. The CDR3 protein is CASSYLRLRNEKLFF. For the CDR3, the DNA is TGTGCCAGCAGCTACCTACGGTTGCGGAATGAAAAACTGTTTTTT.

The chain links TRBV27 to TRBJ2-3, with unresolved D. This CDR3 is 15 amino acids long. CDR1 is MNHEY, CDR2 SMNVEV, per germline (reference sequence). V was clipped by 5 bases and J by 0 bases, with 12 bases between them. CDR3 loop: CASSGSATSTDTQYF. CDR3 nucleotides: TGTGCCAGCAGTGGGTCTGCCACTAGCACAGATACGCAGTATTTT.

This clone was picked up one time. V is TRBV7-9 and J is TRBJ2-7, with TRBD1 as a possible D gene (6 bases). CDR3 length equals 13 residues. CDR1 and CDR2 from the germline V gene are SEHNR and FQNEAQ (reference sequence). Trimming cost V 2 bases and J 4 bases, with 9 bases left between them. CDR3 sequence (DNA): TGTGCCAGCAGCTTACGGGACATATACGAGCAGTACTTC. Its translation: CASSLRDIYEQYF.

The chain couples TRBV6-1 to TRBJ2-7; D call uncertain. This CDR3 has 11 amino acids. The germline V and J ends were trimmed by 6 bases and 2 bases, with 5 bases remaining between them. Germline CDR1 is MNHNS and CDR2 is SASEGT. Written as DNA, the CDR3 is TGTGCCAGCAGGCGTACCTACGAGCAGTACTTC. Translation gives CASRRTYEQYF.

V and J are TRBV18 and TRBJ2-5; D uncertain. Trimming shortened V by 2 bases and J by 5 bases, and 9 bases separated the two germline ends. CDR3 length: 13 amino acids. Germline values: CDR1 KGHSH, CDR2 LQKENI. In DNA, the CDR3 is TGTGCCAGCTCACCATCTATCGGGGAGACCCAGTACTTC. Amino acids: CASSPSIGETQYF.

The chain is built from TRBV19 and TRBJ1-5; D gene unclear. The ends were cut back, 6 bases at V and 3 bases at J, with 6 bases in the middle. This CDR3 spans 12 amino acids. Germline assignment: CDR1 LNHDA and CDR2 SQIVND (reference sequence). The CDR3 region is CASRGNNQPQHF. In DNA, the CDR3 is TGTGCCAGTAGGGGCAACAATCAGCCCCAGCATTTT.

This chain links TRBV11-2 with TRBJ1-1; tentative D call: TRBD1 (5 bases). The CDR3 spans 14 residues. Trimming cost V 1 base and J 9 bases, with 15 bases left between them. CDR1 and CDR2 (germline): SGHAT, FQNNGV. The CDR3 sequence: CASSLVRDAIQAFF. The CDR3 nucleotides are TGTGCCAGCAGCTTAGTGCGGGACGCAATCCAAGCTTTCTTT.

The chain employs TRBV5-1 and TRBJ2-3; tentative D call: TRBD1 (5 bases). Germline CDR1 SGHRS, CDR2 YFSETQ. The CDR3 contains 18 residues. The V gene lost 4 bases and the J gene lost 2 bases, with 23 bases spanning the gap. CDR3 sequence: CASSPTTRTDSPTDTQYF. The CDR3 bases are TGCGCCAGCAGCCCTACCACCCGAACAGACAGCCCCACAGATACGCAGTATTTT. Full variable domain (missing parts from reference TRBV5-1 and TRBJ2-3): KAGVTQTPRYLIKTRGQQVTLSCSPISGHRSVSWYQQTPGQGLQFLFEYFSETQRNKGNFPGRFSGRQFSNSRSEMNVSTLELGDSALYLCASSPTTRTDSPTDTQYFGPGTRLTVL.

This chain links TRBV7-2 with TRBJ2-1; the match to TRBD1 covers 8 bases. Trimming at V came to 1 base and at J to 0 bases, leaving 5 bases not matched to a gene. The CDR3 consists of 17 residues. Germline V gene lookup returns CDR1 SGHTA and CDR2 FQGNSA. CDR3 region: CASSLGTGILSYNEQFF. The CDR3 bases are TGTGCCAGCAGCTTAGGGACAGGGATCCTCTCCTACAATGAGCAGTTCTTC.

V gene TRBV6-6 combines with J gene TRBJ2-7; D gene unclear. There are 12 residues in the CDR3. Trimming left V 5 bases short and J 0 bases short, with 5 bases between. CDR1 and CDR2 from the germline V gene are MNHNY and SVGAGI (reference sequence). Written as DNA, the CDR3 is TGTGCCAGCAGTACCAGCTCCTACGAGCAGTACTTC. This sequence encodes CASSTSSYEQYF.

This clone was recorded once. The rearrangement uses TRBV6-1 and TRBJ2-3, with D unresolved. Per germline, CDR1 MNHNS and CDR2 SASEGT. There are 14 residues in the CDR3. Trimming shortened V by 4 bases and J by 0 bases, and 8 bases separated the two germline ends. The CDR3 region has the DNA TGTGCCAGCAGTGCACTCAAGAGCACAGATACGCAGTATTTT. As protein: CASSALKSTDTQYF.